This T cell receptor (beta chain) came from a study of cytotoxic CD8 clonotypes in ibrutinib-treated CLL. About the research overall: Response specimens were obtained following a median treatment duration of around 12 months, with a range of 6 to 36. Study results and limitations: Clonality correlated strongly with circulating CD8+ T cells and exceeded age-matched healthy donors at baseline.

The germline gives CDR1 SGHRS, CDR2 YFSETQ. The CDR3 is 18 amino acids. After removal of 4 bases from V and 3 bases from J, the junction contained 9 bases not matched to a gene. The assay was immunoSEQ multiplex PCR, and TCRdb's table has in-frame clones only and misses some. This sample carries fewer than 300,000 clones, 70% to 80% of them seen once, and the ten largest clones take roughly 6%. On this clone: Its target is not known.

This sample comprised PBMCs, obtained at disease progression, from a patient treated with ibrutinib. The chain couples TRBV5-1 to TRBJ2-1, with 14 bases fitting TRBD2. The receptor was isolated from a human donor with chronic lymphocytic leukemia. For the CDR3, the DNA is TGCGCCAGCAGCCTGCGGACTAGCGGGAGGACGCTCTACAATGAGCAGTTCTTC. This translates into CASSLRTSGRTLYNEQFF.